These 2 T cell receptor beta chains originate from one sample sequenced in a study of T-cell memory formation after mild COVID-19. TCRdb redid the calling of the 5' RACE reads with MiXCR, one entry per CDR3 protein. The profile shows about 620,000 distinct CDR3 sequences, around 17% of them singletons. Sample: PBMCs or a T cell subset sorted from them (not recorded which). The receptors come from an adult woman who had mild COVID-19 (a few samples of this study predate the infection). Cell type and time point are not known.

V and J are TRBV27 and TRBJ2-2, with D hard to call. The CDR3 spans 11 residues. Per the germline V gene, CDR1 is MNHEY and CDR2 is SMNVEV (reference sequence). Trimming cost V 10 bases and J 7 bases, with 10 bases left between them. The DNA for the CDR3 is TGTGCCACTTTGGTAGGCGGGGAGCTGTTTTTT. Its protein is CATLVGGELFF.

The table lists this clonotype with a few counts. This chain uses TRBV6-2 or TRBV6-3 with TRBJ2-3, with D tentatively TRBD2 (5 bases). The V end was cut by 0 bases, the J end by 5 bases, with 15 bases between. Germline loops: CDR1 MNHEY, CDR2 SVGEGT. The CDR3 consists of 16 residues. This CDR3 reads CASSYSLSSEGDTQYF. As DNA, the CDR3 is TGTGCCAGCAGTTACTCCCTGAGCAGCGAGGGAGATACGCAGTATTTT.